This T cell receptor (beta chain) was identified during a study of blood T cell repertoires in COVID-19. Turning to the study itself: Sample material is recorded as cDNA or gDNA derived from T cells, B-cell-depleted T cells, or PBMCs.

V was pared by 6 bases and J by 3 bases, with 5 bases of the junction left unmatched. The germline CDR1 and CDR2 sequences are SNHLY and FYNNEI. CDR3 length: 14 residues. The table came from immunoSEQ multiplex PCR; TCRdb's copy has only in-frame clones and leaves some out. The table lists 230,000 or so clones, about 91% of them singletons. The clonotype was recovered from a woman aged 40 to 50 who had recovered from COVID-19. V is TRBV2 and J is TRBJ1-2; 9 bases align to TRBD1. Sequencing input: peripheral blood. The CDR3 sequence is CASSPGQGDYGYTF. The DNA for the CDR3 is TGTGCCAGCAGCCCGGGACAGGGCGACTATGGCTACACCTTC.